The 10 T cell receptor beta chains below were found in one sample sequenced in a study of OX40 agonist ivuxolimab in advanced cancers. The method was immunoSEQ multiplex PCR; TCRdb's version includes in-frame clones alone and lacks a portion of them. Among 77,000 or so clones listed, about 93% were seen once. The sample in question was CD4+ or CD8+ T cells sorted from blood, obtained in a trial of the OX40 agonist ivuxolimab. The receptors originated from an adult with an advanced solid tumor such as melanoma, head and neck, liver or kidney cancer.

The gene calls are TRBV28 and TRBJ2-3; 7 nucleotides agree with TRBD2. J gave up 6 bases and V 2 bases, and 8 bases lay outside the gene matches. CDR1 and CDR2 (germline): MDHEN, SYDVKM. This CDR3 has 15 amino acids. The CDR3 loop reads CASSLAGVGRDTQYF. DNA for the CDR3: TGTGCCAGCAGTTTAGCGGGAGTGGGGAGGGATACGCAGTATTTT.

The chain employs TRBV27 and TRBJ2-6; TRBD1 matches 9 bases. Germline V gene lookup returns CDR1 MNHEY and CDR2 SMNVEV (reference sequence). The CDR3 is 18 amino acids. Germline trimming cut 5 bases from V and 0 bases from J; bases unmatched to any gene: 8. In nucleotides, the CDR3 is TGTGCCAGCAGTACCCCCGGGACAGGGAACTCTGGGGCCAACGTCCTGACTTTC. As protein: CASSTPGTGNSGANVLTF.

V gene TRBV4-3 combines with J gene TRBJ2-3; the match to TRBD2 covers 10 bases. The CDR3 is 18 residues long. Germline loops: CDR1 LGHNA, CDR2 YSLEER. The junction had 7 bases not matched to a gene; V was cut back by 0 bases and J by 1 base. The CDR3, as DNA: TGCGCCAGCAGCCAAGACGGGGGCACTAGCGGGGGCACAGATACGCAGTATTTT. It is translated as CASSQDGGTSGGTDTQYF.

This rearrangement joins TRBV2 to TRBJ2-2; a weak D match, TRBD1 (6 bases). The CDR3 consists of 13 residues. Trimming removed 6 bases at V and 8 bases at J, with 13 bases between. Germline V gene lookup returns CDR1 SNHLY and CDR2 FYNNEI. CDR3: CASRPAGAGELFF. Here the CDR3 DNA reads TGTGCCAGCAGACCGGCAGGGGCGGGGGAGCTGTTTTTT.

The chain uses TRBV25-1 and TRBJ1-6; D is ambiguous. V lost 0 bases, J lost 7 bases, and 13 bases lay in between. This CDR3 comprises 16 residues. The germline CDR1 and CDR2 sequences are MGHDK and SYGVNS. The CDR3 nucleotides are TGTGCCAGCAGTGAATACGGCGGGCGAGAAAATTCACCCCTCCACTTT. It yields the protein CASSEYGGRENSPLHF. Full variable domain (rest looked up from reference TRBV25-1 and TRBJ1-6): EADIYQTPRYLVIGTGKKITLECSQTMGHDKMYWYQQDPGMELHLIHYSYGVNSTEKGDLSSESTVSRIRTEHFPLTLESARPSHTSQYLCASSEYGGRENSPLHFGNGTRLTVT.

V is TRBV5-4 and J is TRBJ1-1, with D unclear. CDR1 is SGHNT and CDR2 is YYREEE in the germline V gene (reference sequence). The CDR3 has 15 amino acids. Trimming removed 4 bases at V and 1 base at J, with 14 bases between. CDR3 amino acids: CASSRGLKENTEAFF. DNA for the CDR3: TGTGCCAGCAGCCGCGGACTAAAGGAGAACACTGAAGCTTTCTTT.

The chain has TRBV19 and TRBJ2-1; D not certain. The germline V gene has CDR1 LNHDA and CDR2 SQIVND (reference sequence). CDR3 length: 15 amino acids. Trimming took off 3 bases at V and 4 bases at J, with 13 bases between the two ends. The CDR3 loop is CASSIGRLRYNEQFF. Here the CDR3 DNA reads TGTGCCAGTAGTATTGGTCGGTTACGTTACAATGAGCAGTTCTTC.

This chain uses TRBV10-3 with TRBJ2-3; D is ambiguous. V lost 0 bases, J lost 6 bases, and 7 bases lay in between. The germline V gene has CDR1 ENHRY and CDR2 SYGVKD. The CDR3 totals 13 residues. CDR3 residues: CAISESARDTQYF. The CDR3 DNA reads as TGTGCCATCAGTGAGTCGGCCCGGGATACGCAGTATTTT.

The V and J genes are TRBV10-1 and TRBJ1-2; D unresolved. V was clipped by 6 bases and J by 1 base, with 6 bases between them. The CDR3 covers 12 residues. CDR1 and CDR2 from the germline V gene are WNHNN and SYGVQD (reference sequence). The CDR3 DNA is TGCGCCAGCAGCCGGGATAACTATGGCTACACCTTC. Amino acid sequence: CASSRDNYGYTF.

This chain joins TRBV5-8 and TRBJ2-2, with 7 nucleotides matching TRBD1. The CDR3 spans 17 residues. Germline V gene data show CDR1 as SGHTS and CDR2 as YDEGEE. V shed 0 bases and J 4 bases; nucleotides not matched to a gene: 9. The CDR3 bases are TGTGCCAGCAGCTTGGTTTCCGGGACAGTAAGCACCGGGGAGCTGTTTTTT. Its translation is CASSLVSGTVSTGELFF.